This TCR beta chain came from a study of T cell responses to AZD1222 COVID-19 vaccine. Points from the study as a whole: Spike-wide coverage was observed for vaccine-associated CD4 TCRs, with dominant responses at 160-218 and 743-854. In the spike-specific TCR repertoire, nearly half reportedly target unmutated variant regions. Just five to seven people given AZD1222 tested seropositive at baseline.

As for this clone: What it recognizes is unknown.

Germline V gene data show CDR1 as SGDLS and CDR2 as YYNGEE. Trimming took off 4 bases at V and 0 bases at J, with 11 bases between the two ends. The CDR3 runs to 15 residues. Clones were read by immunoSEQ multiplex PCR, and TCRdb kept only the in-frame ones, dropping some. The sample has roughly 200,000 clones; about 94% are singletons. This chain links TRBV9 with TRBJ1-3; D unclear. The source of this sequence is an adult who received the MenACWY meningococcal vaccine as a control. Sequencing was performed on peripheral blood, taken 28 days after the second dose of the MenACWY control vaccine. This CDR3 reads CASSPGRISGNTIYF. The CDR3 DNA reads as TGTGCCAGCAGCCCCGGACGTATCTCTGGAAACACCATATATTTT. The whole variable domain, remainder taken from reference TRBV9 and TRBJ1-3, is DSGVTQTPKHLITATGQRVTLRCSPRSGDLSVYWYQQSLDQGLQFLIQYYNGEERAKGNILERFSAQQFPDLHSELNLSSLELGDSALYFCASSPGRISGNTIYFGEGSWLTVV.